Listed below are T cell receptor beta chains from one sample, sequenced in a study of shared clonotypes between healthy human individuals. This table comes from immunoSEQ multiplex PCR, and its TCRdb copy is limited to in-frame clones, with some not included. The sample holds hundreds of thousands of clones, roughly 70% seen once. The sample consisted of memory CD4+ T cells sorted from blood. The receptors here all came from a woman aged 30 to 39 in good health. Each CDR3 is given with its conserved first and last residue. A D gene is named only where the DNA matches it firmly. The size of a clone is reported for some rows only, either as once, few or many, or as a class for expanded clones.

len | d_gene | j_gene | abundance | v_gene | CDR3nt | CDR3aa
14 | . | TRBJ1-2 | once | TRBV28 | TGTGCCAGCAGAACCTTTAAAGGGGGCTATGGCTACACCTTC | CASRTFKGGYGYTF
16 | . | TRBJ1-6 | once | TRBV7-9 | TGTGCCAGCAGCTTAGGGGCAGCGGTTAGTAATTCACCCCTCCACTTT | CASSLGAAVSNSPLHF
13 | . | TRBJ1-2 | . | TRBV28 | TGTGCCAGCAGTTTCGGGGCTAACTATGGCTACACCTTC | CASSFGANYGYTF
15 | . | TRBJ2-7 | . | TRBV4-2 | TGTGCCAGCAGCCAAGACCTGATGGGGGAACTCGAGCAGTACTTC | CASSQDLMGELEQYF
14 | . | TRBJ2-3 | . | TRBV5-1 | TGCGCCAGCAGCTTGACGTCGGGCACAGATACGCAGTATTTT | CASSLTSGTDTQYF
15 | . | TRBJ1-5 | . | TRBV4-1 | TGCGCCAGCAGCCACCCGGGACGGTACAATCAGCCCCAGCATTTT | CASSHPGRYNQPQHF
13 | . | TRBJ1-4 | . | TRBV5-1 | TGCGCCAGCAAGAGGGAGGGGAATGAAAAACTGTTTTTT | CASKREGNEKLFF
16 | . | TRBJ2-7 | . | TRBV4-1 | TGCGCCAGCAGCCAAGGTGCGGGGCAGTATTCCTACGAGCAGTACTTC | CASSQGAGQYSYEQYF
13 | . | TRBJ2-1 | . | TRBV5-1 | TGCGCCAGCAGCTGGTCGAGTGCCAATGAGCAGTTCTTC | CASSWSSANEQFF
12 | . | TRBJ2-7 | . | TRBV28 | TGTGCCAGCAAGGGAGGATTCTACGAGCAGTACTTC | CASKGGFYEQYF
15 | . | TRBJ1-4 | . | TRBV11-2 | TGTGCCAGCAGCTTGCGTAGTTGGGGCGGTGAAAAACTGTTTTTT | CASSLRSWGGEKLFF
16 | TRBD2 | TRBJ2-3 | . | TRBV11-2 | TGTGCCAGCAGCTTAGATCAGGCTAGCGGGATTGATACGCAGTATTTT | CASSLDQASGIDTQYF